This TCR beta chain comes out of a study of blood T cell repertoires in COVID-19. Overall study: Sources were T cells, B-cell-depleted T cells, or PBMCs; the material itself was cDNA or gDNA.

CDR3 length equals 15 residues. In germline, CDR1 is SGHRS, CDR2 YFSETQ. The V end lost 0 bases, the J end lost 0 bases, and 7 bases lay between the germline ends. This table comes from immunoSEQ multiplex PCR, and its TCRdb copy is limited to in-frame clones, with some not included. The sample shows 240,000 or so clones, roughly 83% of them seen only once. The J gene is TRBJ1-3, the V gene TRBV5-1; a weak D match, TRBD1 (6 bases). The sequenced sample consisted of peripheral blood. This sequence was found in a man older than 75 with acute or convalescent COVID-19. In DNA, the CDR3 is TGCGCCAGCAGCTTGGGGACAGCCTCTGGAAACACCATATATTTT. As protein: CASSLGTASGNTIYF.